This T cell receptor (beta chain) is drawn from a study of shared clonotypes between healthy human individuals. Study-level information: Per donor, CD8 memory used one plate, CD8 naive used two, CD4 memory used three and CD4 naive used three. General study points: Sampling covered blood only; tissue repertoires likely differ. Naive subsets generally had larger estimated richness than memory subsets.

Donors were Caucasian adults residing in Nashville, Tennessee, USA. Comments on this clone: Its antigen is unknown.

The V end lost 4 bases, the J end lost 6 bases, and 14 bases lay between the germline ends. The germline CDR1 and CDR2 sequences are SGHRS and YFSETQ. This CDR3 region has 14 residues. Profiling relied on immunoSEQ multiplex PCR, and the TCRdb table lists in-frame clones only, not all of them. The profile shows roughly 1,500,000 clones, around 98.5% of them singletons. The material sequenced was naive CD4+ T cells sorted from blood. Stated subset: CD45RA+ positively selected. This receptor was taken from a young man in good health. The chain links TRBV5-1 to TRBJ2-4; D is ambiguous. CDR3 DNA sequence: TGCGCCAGCAGCCCCTTAGTCGCTACAAACATTCAGTACTTC. This encodes CASSPLVATNIQYF.